This T cell receptor (beta chain) came from a study of beta chain features in type 1 diabetes. The V gene lost 3 bases and the J gene lost 8 bases, with 19 bases spanning the gap. The CDR3 contains 16 residues. Germline V gives CDR1 KGHSH, CDR2 LQKENI. With regard to this clone: Antigen specificity is unknown.

As every portion of the isolated RNA was reverse transcribed, the sequencing read expressed TCRB transcripts. Only in-frame clones appear in the TCRdb table, and some are missing; sequencing was by immunoSEQ multiplex PCR. The repertoire includes 500,000 to 850,000 clones, more than 12% of them detected once, and 0.035% to 0.045% sits in the top ten. Findings and limits, study-wide: Within each of all four CD4+ subsets, Type 1 diabetes patients had TCRB CDR3s that were moderately but significantly shorter.

This clonotype originated in a man aged 18 to 29 with type 1 diabetes. Input material: naive CD4+ T cells from blood. The chain couples TRBV18 to TRBJ1-4; no clear D. The CDR3 DNA sequence: TGTGCCAGCTCACCGCGTCGTATGACCTCGGGAGAAAAACTGTTTTTT. Translating gives CASSPRRMTSGEKLFF.